This TCR beta chain was sequenced for a study of T cells after posttransplantation cyclophosphamide. TCRdb's copy holds only in-frame clones and misses some; the assay was immunoSEQ multiplex PCR. Of about 20,000 clones in the sample, 95% to 98% were seen once. Germline lookup yields CDR1 KGHSH and CDR2 LQKENI. The CDR3 is 14 residues long. The V gene end was trimmed by 6 bases and the J gene end by 1 base; junction bases not matched to a gene: 4. The naive gate required viable CD3+CD4+ or CD3+CD8+ cells with CCR7+CD45RA+CD45RO-CD95-CD27+CD28+ phenotype. This clonotype originated in a middle-aged man in good health, CMV-negative, and a related stem cell transplant donor. Source material: naive CD4+ T cells sorted from PBMCs. V is TRBV18 and J is TRBJ2-5; 8 bases map to TRBD2. The CDR3, as DNA: TGTGCCAGCTCTCTCGGGACTAGCCAAGAGACCCAGTACTTC. Translated: CASSLGTSQETQYF.